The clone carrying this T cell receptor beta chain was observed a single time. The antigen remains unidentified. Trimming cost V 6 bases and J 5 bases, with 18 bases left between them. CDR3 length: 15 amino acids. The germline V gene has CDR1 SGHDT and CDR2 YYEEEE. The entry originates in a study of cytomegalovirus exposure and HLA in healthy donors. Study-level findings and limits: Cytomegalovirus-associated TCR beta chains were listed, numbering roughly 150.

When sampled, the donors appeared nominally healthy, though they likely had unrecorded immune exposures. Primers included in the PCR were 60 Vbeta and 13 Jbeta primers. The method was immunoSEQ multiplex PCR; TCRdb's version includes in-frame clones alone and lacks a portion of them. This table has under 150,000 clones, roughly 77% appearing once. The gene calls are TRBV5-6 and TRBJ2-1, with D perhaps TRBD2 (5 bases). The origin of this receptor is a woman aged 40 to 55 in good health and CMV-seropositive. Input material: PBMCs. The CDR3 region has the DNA TGTGCCAGCATCCAAGTGGACTTAAGACACAATGAGCAGTTCTTC. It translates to CASIQVDLRHNEQFF.